This T cell receptor beta chain emerged from a study of cytomegalovirus exposure and HLA in healthy donors. Germline CDR1 SGHTA, CDR2 FQGNSA. Trimming took 5 bases from V and 8 from J; bases not matched to a gene: 11. The CDR3 totals 14 residues. PCR used 60 Vbeta primers and 13 Jbeta primers. The data were produced by immunoSEQ multiplex PCR, yet TCRdb's version contains in-frame clones alone and is incomplete. Of about 200,000 clones in the sample, roughly 85% were seen once. The clonotype was recovered from a woman in her 30s in good health and CMV-seropositive. Sequencing used PBMCs. The chain carries TRBV7-2 and TRBJ1-1; 7 bases align to TRBD1. CDR3 coding DNA: TGTGCCAGCAGCAGACTAGGACAGGAGCTAGAAGCTTTCTTT. Its translation: CASSRLGQELEAFF.